What follows describes a single T cell receptor beta chain. As yet, its antigen is unknown. This sample is drawn from a study of post-analysis software for immune sequencing data. Study in general: Progressive-relapsing, secondary progressive and relapsing-remitting multiple sclerosis were among the disease courses included.

Germline values: CDR1 LGHDT, CDR2 YNNKEL (reference sequence). V shed 1 base and J shed 8 bases, with 18 bases lying between them. The CDR3 has 16 residues. General study findings and limits: Relative to controls, patients with multiple sclerosis showed significantly lower normalized Chao1 diversity. When patients were compared with controls, 4 or 5 TRBV segments were more frequent, TRBV5-6, TRBV5-1 and TRBV20-1 among them.

Included in the TCR beta cDNA libraries were unique molecular identifiers. TCRdb re-called the PCR reads through MiXCR, storing one row per CDR3 protein. The sample has some 450,000 distinct CDR3 sequences, approximately 45% seen once. V and J are TRBV3-1 and TRBJ2-1, with D possibly called TRBD1 or TRBD2 (6 bases each). The sample was blood. The receptor's source is a girl aged 5-17 years with multiple sclerosis. The CDR3 protein is CASSQVPGAPWDEQFF. The CDR3, as DNA: TGTGCCAGCAGCCAAGTTCCGGGGGCCCCTTGGGATGAGCAGTTCTTC.